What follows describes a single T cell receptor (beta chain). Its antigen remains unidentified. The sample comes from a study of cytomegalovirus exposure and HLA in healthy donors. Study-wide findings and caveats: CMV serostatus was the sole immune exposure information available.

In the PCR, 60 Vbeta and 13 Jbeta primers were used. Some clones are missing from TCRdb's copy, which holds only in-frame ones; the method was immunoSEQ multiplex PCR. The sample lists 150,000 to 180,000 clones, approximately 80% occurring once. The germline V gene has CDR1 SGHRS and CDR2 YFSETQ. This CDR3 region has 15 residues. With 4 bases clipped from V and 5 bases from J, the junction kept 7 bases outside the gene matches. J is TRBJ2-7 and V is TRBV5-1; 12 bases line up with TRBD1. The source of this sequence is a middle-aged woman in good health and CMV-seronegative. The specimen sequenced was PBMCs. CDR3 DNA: TGCGCCAGCAGCGCGGGACAGGGGGCAGTTGACGAGCAGTACTTC. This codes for CASSAGQGAVDEQYF.